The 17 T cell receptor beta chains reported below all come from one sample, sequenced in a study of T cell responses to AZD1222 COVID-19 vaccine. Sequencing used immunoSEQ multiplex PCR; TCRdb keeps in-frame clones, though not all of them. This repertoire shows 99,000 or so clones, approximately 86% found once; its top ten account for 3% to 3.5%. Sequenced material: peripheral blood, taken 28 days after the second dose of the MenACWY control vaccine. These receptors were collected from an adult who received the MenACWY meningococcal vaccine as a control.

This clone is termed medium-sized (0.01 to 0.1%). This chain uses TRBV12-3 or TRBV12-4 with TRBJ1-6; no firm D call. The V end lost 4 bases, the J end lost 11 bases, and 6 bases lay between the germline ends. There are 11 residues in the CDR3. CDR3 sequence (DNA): TGTGCCAGCAGTTCAGGAGCACCCCTCCACTTT. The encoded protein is CASSSGAPLHF.

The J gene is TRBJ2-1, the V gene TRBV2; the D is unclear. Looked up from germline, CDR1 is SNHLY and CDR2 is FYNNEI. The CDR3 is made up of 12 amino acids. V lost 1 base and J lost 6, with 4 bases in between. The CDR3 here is CASSEVSNEQFF. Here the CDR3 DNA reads TGTGCCAGCAGTGAAGTAAGCAATGAGCAGTTCTTC.

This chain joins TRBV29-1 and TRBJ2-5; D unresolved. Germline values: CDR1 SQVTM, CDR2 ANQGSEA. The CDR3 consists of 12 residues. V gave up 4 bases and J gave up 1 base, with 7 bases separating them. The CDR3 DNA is TGCAGCGTTGGTCGGGCCCAAGAGACCCAGTACTTC. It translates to CSVGRAQETQYF.

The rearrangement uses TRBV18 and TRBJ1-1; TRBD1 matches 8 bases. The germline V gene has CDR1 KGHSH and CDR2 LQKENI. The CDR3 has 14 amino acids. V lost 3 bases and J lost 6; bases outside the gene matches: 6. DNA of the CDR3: TGTGCCAGCTCACCCCAGGGGGCCGAGGCTGAAGCTTTCTTT. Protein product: CASSPQGAEAEAFF. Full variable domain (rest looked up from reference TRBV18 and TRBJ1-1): NAGVMQNPRHLVRRRGQEARLRCSPMKGHSHVYWYRQLPEEGLKFMVYLQKENIIDESGMPKERFSAEFPKEGPSILRIQQVVRGDSAAYFCASSPQGAEAEAFFGQGTRLTVV.

CDR3 DNA: TGTGCCAGCAGTCGGGACAGGGGGCGTTCGGCTAAGGCCGGGGAGCTGTTTTTT. Translated: CASSRDRGRSAKAGELFF. This rearrangement joins TRBV28 to TRBJ2-2; 12 positions match TRBD1. There are 18 residues in the CDR3. CDR1 and CDR2 from the germline V gene are MDHEN and SYDVKM. J lost 6 bases, V lost 5 bases, and 13 bases had no gene match.

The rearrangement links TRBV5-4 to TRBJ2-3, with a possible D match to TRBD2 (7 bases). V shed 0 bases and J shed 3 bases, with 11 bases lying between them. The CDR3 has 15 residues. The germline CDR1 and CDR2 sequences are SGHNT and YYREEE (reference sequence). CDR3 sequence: CASSLGRGGTDTQYF. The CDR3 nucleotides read TGTGCCAGCAGCTTGGGAAGGGGGGGGACAGATACGCAGTATTTT.

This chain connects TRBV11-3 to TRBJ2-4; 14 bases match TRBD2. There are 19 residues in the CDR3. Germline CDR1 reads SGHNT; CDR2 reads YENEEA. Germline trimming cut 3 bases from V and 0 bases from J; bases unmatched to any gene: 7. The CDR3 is CASSLGLAGVGVAKNIQYF. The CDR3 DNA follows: TGTGCCAGCAGCTTGGGACTAGCGGGGGTCGGGGTAGCCAAAAACATTCAGTACTTC. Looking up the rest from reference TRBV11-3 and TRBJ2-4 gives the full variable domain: EAGVVQSPRYKIIEKKQPVAFWCNPISGHNTLYWYLQNLGQGPELLIRYENEEAVDDSQLPKDRFSAERLKGVDSTLKIQPAELGDSAVYLCASSLGLAGVGVAKNIQYFGAGTRLSVL.

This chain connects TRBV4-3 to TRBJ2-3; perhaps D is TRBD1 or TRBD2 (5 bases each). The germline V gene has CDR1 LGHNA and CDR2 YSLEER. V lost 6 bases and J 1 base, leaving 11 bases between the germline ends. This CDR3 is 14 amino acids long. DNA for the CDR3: TGCGCCAGCAGGGATGGGGGAGGCACAGATACGCAGTATTTT. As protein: CASRDGGGTDTQYF.

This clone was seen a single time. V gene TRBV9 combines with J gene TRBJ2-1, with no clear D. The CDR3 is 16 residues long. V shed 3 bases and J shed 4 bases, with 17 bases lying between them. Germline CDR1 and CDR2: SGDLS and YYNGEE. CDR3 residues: CASSALIPLGYNEQFF. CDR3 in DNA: TGTGCCAGCAGCGCCTTGATTCCGCTGGGGTACAATGAGCAGTTCTTC.

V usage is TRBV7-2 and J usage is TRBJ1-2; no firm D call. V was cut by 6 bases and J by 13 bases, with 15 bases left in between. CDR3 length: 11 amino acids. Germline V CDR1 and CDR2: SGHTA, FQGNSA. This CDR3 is CASRRRNPPTF. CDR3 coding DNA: TGTGCCAGCAGACGACGCAATCCCCCCACCTTC.

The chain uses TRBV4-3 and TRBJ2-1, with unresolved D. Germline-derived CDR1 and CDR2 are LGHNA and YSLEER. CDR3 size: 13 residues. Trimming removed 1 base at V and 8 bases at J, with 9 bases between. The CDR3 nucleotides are TGCGCCAGCAGCCAAGTTTTGCCGGATGAGCAGTTCTTC. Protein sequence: CASSQVLPDEQFF.

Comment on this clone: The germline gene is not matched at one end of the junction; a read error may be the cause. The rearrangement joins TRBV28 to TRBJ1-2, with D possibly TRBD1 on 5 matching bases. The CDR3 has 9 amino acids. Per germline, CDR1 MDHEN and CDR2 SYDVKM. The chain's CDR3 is CASNPGTLF. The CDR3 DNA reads TGTGCCAGCAACCCCGGGACCCTCTTC.

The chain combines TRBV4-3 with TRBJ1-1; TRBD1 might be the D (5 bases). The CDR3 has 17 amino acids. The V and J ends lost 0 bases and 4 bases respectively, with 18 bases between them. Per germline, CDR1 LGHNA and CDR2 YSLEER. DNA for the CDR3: TGCGCCAGCAGCCAAGATTTAGGGGCCGCAGACGTCACTGAAGCTTTCTTT. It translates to CASSQDLGAADVTEAFF.

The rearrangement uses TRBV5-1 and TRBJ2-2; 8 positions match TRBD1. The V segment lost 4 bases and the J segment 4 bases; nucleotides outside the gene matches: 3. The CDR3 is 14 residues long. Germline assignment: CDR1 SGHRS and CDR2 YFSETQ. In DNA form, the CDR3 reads TGCGCCAGCAGCGGACAGGGAAGCACCGGGGAGCTGTTTTTT. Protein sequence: CASSGQGSTGELFF. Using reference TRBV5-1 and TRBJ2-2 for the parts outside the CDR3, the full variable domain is KAGVTQTPRYLIKTRGQQVTLSCSPISGHRSVSWYQQTPGQGLQFLFEYFSETQRNKGNFPGRFSGRQFSNSRSEMNVSTLELGDSALYLCASSGQGSTGELFFGEGSRLTVL.

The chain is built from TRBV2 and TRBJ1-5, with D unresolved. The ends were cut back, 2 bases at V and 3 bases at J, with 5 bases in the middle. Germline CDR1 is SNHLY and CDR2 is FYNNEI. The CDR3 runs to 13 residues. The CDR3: CASSEQDNQPQHF. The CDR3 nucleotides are TGTGCCAGCAGTGAACAGGACAATCAGCCCCAGCATTTT.

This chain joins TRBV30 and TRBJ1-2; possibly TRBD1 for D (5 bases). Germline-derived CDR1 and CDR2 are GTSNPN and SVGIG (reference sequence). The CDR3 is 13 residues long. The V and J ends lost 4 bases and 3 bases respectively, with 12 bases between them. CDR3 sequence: CAWTGLPHYGYTF. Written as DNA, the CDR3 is TGTGCCTGGACAGGGCTCCCCCACTATGGCTACACCTTC.

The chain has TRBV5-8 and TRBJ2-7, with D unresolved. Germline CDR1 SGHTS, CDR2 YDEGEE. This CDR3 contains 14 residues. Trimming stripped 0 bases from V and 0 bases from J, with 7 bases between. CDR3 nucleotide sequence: TGTGCCAGCAGCTTGGCCCCGAGCTCCTACGAGCAGTACTTC. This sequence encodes CASSLAPSSYEQYF.